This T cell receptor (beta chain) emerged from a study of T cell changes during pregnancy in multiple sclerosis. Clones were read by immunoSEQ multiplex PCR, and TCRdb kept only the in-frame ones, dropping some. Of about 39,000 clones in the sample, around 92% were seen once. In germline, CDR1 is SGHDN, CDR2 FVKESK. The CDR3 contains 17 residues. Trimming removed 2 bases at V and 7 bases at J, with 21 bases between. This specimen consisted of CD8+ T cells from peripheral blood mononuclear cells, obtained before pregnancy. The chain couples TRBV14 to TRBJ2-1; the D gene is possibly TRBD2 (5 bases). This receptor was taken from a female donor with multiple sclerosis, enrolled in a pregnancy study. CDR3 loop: CASSQRIGGSIGNEQFF. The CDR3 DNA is TGTGCCAGCAGCCAAAGGATTGGTGGGAGTATTGGAAATGAGCAGTTCTTC.